Included here is one TCR beta chain sequence, with context. Original analysis: Amplification with reference gene primers provided the estimates of nucleated cell counts. The method was immunoSEQ multiplex PCR; TCRdb's version includes in-frame clones alone and lacks a portion of them. V and J calls and clone size are those listed in that table; D and trimming were worked out from the DNA. Counted here are around 120,000 clones, roughly 70% occurring once; the ten biggest clones make up about 0.85%. This sample is part of a study of blood T cell repertoires in COVID-19. About the research overall: Sites across the United States, Italy and Spain contributed samples from acute and convalescent COVID-19. PBMCs, B-cell-depleted T cells, or T cells were the source of the cDNA or gDNA that made up the material.

Looked up from germline, CDR1 is SGHAT and CDR2 is FQNNGV. Germline trimming cut 5 bases from V and 5 bases from J; bases unmatched to any gene: 13. The CDR3 has 17 amino acids. The chain employs TRBV11-2 and TRBJ2-5; 11 nucleotides line up with TRBD2. The receptor was derived from a human donor with acute or convalescent COVID-19. The donor label of this sample is uncertain. The specimen was peripheral blood. Written as DNA, the CDR3 is TGTGCCAGCAGCCTACGCAAACTAGCGGGGGTCCGGGAGACCCAGTACTTC. Protein: CASSLRKLAGVRETQYF.